The clone carrying this T cell receptor beta chain was counted at least ten times. Its specificity is not known. There were TCR beta CDR3 regions amplified from RNA transcripts. First-round RT-PCR of the TCR CDR3 relied on the HTBI primer set. From the multiplex PCR reads, TCRdb called clonotypes with MiXCR, one entry per CDR3 protein. The top ten hold roughly 7.7% of the sample, which has some 570,000 distinct CDR3 sequences, 14% seen once. The data were taken from a study of T cells in Graves' hyperthyroidism and ophthalmopathy. Ophthalmopathy patients had Clinical Activity Score at least 3, NOSPECS grade at least 4, duration under 3 months. The study based diagnoses on clinical symptoms, serum thyroxine and TRAb, thyroid ultrasound and orbital computed tomography. Study-level findings and limits: Before onset, by a median of approximately 5.9 months, the model predicted ophthalmopathy. Most thyroid clonotypes that were expanded above 0.001 also turned up in blood.

This CDR3 is built from 14 residues. From germline, CDR1 is MNHEY and CDR2 SMNVEV (reference sequence). V lost 1 base, J lost 3 bases, and 8 bases lay in between. The chain couples TRBV27 to TRBJ2-3; possibly TRBD2 for D (6 bases). The source of this sequence is a woman under 30 with Graves' ophthalmopathy. Material: blood. Written as DNA, the CDR3 is TGTGCCAGCAGTTTATTTGGAGGGACAGATACGCAGTATTTT. Its protein product is CASSLFGGTDTQYF.